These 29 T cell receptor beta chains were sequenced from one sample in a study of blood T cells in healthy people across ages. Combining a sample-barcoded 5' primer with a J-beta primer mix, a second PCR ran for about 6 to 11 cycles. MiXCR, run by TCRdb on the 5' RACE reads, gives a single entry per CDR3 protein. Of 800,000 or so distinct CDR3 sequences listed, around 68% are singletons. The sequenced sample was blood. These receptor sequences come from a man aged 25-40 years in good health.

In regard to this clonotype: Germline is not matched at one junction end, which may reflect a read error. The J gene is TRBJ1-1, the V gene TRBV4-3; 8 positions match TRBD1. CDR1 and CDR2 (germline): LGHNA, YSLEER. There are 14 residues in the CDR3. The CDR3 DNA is TGTGCCAGCAGTCGGACAGGGCTGAACACTGAAGCTTTCTTT. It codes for CASSRTGLNTEAFF.

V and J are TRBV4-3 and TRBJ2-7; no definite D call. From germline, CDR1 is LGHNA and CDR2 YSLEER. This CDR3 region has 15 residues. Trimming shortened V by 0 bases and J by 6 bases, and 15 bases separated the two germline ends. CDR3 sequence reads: CASSQDLTTLSEQYF. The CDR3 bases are TGCGCCAGCAGCCAAGATCTCACGACTCTGAGCGAGCAGTACTTC.

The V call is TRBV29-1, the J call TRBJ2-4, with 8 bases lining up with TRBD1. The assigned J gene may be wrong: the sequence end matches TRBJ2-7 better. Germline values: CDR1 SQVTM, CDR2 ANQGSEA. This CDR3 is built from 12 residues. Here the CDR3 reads CSVATGEDEQYF. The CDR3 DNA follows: TGCAGCGTTGCGACAGGGGAGGACGAGCAGTACTTC.

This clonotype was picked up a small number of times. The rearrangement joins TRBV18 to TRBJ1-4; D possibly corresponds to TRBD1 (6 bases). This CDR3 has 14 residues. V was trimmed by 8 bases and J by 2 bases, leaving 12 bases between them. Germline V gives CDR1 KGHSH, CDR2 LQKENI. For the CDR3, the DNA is TGTGCCAGCAGTCCCAGGGGTACTAATGAAAAACTGTTTTTT. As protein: CASSPRGTNEKLFF.

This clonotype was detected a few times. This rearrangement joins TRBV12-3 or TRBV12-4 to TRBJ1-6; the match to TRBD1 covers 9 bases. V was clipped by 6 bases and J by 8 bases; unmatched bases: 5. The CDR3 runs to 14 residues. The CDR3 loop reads CASRRRDRDSPLHF. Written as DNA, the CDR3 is TGTGCCAGCAGACGCCGGGACAGGGATTCACCCCTCCACTTT.

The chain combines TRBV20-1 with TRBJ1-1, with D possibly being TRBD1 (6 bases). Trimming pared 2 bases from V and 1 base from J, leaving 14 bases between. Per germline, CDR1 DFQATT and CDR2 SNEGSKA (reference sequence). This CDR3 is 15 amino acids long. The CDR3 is CSARLGGARNTEAFF. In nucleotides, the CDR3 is TGCAGTGCTAGATTAGGGGGGGCGAGGAACACTGAAGCTTTCTTT.

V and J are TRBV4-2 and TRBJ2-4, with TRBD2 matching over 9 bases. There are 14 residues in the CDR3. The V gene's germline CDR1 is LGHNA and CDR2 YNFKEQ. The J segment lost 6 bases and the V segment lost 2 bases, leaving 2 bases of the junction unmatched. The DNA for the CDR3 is TGTGCCAGCAGCCAACCGGGACTAGCAAACATTCAGTACTTC. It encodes CASSQPGLANIQYF.

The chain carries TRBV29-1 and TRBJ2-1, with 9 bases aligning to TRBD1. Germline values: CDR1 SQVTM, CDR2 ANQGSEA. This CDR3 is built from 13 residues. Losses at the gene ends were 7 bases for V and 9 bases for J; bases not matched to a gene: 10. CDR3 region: CSGSDTGGSEQFF. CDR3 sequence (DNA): TGCAGCGGTTCAGACACAGGGGGCAGTGAGCAGTTCTTC.

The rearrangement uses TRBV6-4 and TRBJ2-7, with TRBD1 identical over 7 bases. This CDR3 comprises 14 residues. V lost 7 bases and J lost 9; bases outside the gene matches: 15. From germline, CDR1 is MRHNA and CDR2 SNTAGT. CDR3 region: CASNQRRQGLLQYF. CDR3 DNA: TGTGCCAGCAATCAGAGACGACAGGGTCTTTTGCAGTACTTC.

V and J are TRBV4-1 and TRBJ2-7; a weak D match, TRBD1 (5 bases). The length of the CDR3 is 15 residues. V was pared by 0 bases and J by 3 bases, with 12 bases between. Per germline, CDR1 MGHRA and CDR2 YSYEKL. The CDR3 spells CASSQEFGQGYEQYF. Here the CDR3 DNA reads TGCGCCAGCAGCCAAGAGTTCGGGCAGGGCTACGAGCAGTACTTC.

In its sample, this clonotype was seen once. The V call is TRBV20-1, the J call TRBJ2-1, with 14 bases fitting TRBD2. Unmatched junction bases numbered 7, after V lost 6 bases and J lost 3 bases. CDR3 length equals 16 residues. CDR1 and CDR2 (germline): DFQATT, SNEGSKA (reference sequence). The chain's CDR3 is CSALTSGGANYNEQFF. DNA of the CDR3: TGCAGTGCCTTGACTAGCGGGGGGGCTAACTACAATGAGCAGTTCTTC.

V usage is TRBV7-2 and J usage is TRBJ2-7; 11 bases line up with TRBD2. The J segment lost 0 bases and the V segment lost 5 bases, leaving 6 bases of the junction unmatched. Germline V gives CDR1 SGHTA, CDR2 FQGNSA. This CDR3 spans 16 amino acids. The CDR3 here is CASSHPTSGSSYEQYF. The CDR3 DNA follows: TGTGCCAGCAGCCACCCAACTAGCGGGAGCTCCTACGAGCAGTACTTC.

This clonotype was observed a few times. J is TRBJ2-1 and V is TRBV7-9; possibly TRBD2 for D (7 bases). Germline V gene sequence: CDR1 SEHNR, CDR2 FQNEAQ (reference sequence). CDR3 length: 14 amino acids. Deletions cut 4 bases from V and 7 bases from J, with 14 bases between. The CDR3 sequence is CASSWEGGQNEQFF. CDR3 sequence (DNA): TGTGCCAGCAGCTGGGAGGGGGGGCAGAATGAGCAGTTCTTC.

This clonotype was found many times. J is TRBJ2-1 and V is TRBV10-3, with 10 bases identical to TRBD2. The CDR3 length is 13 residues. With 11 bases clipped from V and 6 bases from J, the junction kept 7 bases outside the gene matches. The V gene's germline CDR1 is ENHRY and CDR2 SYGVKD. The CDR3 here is CASGLATSNEQFF. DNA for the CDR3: TGTGCCTCGGGACTAGCGACCTCCAATGAGCAGTTCTTC.

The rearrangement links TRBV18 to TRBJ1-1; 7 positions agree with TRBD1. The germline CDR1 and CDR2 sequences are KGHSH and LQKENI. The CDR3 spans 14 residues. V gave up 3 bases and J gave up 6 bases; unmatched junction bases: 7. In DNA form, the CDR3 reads TGTGCCAGCTCACCCCTCGACAGGGCACCTGAAGCTTTCTTT. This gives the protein CASSPLDRAPEAFF. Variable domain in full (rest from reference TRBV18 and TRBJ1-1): NAGVMQNPRHLVRRRGQEARLRCSPMKGHSHVYWYRQLPEEGLKFMVYLQKENIIDESGMPKERFSAEFPKEGPSILRIQQVVRGDSAAYFCASSPLDRAPEAFFGQGTRLTVV.

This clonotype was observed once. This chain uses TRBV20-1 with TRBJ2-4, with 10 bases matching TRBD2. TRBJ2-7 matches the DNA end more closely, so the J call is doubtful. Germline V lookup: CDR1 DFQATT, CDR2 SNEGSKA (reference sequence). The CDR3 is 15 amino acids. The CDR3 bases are TGCAGTGCTAGGAAGGCTAGCGGGGGTTTAAACGAGCAGTACTTC. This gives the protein CSARKASGGLNEQYF.

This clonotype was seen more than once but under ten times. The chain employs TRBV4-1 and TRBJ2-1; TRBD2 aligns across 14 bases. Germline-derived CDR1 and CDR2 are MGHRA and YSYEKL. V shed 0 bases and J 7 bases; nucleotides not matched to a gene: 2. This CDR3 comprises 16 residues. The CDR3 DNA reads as TGCGCCAGCAGCCAAGAGAGACTAGCGGGGGGGAATGAGCAGTTCTTC. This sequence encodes CASSQERLAGGNEQFF.

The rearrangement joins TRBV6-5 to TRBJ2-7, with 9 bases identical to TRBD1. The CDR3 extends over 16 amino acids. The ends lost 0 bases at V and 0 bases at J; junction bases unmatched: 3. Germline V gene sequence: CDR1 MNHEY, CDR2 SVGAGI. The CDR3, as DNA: TGTGCCAGCAGTTACTCTGGGACAGGGCTCTCCTACGAGCAGTACTTC. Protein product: CASSYSGTGLSYEQYF.

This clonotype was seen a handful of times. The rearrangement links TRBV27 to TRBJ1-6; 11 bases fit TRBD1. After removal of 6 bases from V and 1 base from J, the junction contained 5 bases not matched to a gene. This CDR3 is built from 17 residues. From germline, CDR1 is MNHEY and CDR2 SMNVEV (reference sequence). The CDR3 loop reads CASRLGQGASYNSPLHF. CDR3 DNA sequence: TGTGCCAGCAGACTCGGACAGGGGGCGTCCTATAATTCACCCCTCCACTTT.

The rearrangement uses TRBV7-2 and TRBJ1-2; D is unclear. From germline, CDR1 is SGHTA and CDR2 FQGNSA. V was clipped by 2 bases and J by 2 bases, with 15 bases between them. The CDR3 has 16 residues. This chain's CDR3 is CASSLSSGSINYGYTF. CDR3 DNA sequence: TGTGCCAGCAGCTTATCATCGGGGAGCATCAACTATGGCTACACCTTC.

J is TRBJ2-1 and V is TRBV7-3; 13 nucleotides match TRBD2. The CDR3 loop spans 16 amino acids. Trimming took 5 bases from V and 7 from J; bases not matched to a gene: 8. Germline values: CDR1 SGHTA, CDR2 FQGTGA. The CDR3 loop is CASSTMTSGGFNEQFF. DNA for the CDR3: TGTGCCAGCAGCACCATGACTAGCGGGGGGTTTAATGAGCAGTTCTTC.

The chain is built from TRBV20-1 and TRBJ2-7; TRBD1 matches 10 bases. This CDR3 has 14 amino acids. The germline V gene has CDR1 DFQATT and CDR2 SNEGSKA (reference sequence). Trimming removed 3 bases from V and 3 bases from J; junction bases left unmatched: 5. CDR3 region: CSARYDRGLYEQYF. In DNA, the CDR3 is TGCAGTGCTAGGTACGACAGGGGGCTCTACGAGCAGTACTTC.

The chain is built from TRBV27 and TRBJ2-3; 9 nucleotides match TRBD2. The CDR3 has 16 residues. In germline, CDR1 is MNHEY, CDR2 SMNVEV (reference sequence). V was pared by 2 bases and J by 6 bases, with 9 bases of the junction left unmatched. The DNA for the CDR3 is TGTGCCAGCAGTTTAACTCTAGCGGGGTCCCGGGATACGCAGTATTTT. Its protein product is CASSLTLAGSRDTQYF.

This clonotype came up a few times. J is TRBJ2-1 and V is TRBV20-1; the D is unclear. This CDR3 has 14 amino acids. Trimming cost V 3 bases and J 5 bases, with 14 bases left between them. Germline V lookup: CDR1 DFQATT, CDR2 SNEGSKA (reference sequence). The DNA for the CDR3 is TGCAGTGCTAGTAGGTTCGGTACGGACAATGAGCAGTTCTTC. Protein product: CSASRFGTDNEQFF.

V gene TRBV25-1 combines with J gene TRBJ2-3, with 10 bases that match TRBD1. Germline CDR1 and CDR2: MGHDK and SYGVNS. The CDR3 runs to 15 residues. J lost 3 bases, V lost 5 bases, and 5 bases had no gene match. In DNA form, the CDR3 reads TGTGCCAGCAGTTTAGGGACAGGGGCGACAGATACGCAGTATTTT. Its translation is CASSLGTGATDTQYF.

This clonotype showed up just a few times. The CDR3 reads CASSQDQYEQYF. DNA of the CDR3: TGTGCCAGCAGCCAAGATCAATACGAGCAGTACTTC. The chain joins TRBV4-2 to TRBJ2-7; D call uncertain. V lost 0 bases and J 4 bases, leaving 4 bases between the germline ends. Germline loops: CDR1 LGHNA, CDR2 YNFKEQ. The CDR3 has 12 residues.

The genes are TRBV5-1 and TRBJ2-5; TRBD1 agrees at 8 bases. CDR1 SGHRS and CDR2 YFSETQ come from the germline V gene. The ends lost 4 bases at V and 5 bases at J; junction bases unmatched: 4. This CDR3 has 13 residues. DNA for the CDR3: TGCGCCAGCAGCCCGGGACAGGACGAGACCCAGTACTTC. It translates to CASSPGQDETQYF.

The CDR3 spells CSPTLFTEAFF. The CDR3 DNA follows: TGCAGTCCTACTCTCTTTACTGAAGCTTTCTTT. V is TRBV20-1 and J is TRBJ1-1; D is unclear. This CDR3 spans 11 amino acids. V lost 8 bases, J lost 5 bases, and 12 bases lay in between. Germline CDR1 DFQATT, CDR2 SNEGSKA (reference sequence).

The CDR3 DNA reads as TGTGCCAGCAGCCAATCGACCGCCAACACTGAAGCTTTCTTT. It specifies CASSQSTANTEAFF. This sequence joins TRBV16 and TRBJ1-1; the D is unclear. The CDR3 loop spans 14 amino acids. The germline V gene encodes CDR1 KGHSY and CDR2 FQNENV. The V gene lost 0 bases and the J gene lost 2 bases, with 7 bases spanning the gap.